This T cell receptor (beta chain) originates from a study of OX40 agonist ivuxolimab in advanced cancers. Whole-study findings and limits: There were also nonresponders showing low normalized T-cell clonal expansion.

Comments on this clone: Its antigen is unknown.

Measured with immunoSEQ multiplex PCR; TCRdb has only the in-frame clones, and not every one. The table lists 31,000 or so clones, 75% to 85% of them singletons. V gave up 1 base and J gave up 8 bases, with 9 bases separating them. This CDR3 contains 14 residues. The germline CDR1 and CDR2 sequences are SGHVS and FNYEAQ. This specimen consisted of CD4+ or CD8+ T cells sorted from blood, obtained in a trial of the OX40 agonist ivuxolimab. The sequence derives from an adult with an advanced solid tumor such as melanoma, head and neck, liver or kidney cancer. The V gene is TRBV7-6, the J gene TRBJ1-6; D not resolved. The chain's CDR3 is CASSLEAVHSPLHF. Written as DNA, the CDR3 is TGTGCCAGCAGCTTAGAAGCCGTACATTCACCCCTCCACTTT.